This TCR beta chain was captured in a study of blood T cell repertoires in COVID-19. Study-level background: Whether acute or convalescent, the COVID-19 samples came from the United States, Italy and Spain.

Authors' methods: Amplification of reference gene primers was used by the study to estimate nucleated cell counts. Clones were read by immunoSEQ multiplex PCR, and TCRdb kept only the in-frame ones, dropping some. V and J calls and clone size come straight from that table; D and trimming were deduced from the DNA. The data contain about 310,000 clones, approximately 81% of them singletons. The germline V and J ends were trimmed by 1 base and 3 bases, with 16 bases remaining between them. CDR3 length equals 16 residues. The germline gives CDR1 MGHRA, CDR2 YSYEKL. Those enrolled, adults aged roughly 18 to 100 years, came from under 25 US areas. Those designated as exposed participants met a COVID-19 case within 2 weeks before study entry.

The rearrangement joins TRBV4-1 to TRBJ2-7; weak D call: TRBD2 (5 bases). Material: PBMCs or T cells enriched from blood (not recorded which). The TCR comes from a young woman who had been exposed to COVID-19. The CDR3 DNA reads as TGCGCCAGCAGCCAAGTTCCCCAGGACTCCTTCTACGAGCAGTACTTC. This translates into CASSQVPQDSFYEQYF.